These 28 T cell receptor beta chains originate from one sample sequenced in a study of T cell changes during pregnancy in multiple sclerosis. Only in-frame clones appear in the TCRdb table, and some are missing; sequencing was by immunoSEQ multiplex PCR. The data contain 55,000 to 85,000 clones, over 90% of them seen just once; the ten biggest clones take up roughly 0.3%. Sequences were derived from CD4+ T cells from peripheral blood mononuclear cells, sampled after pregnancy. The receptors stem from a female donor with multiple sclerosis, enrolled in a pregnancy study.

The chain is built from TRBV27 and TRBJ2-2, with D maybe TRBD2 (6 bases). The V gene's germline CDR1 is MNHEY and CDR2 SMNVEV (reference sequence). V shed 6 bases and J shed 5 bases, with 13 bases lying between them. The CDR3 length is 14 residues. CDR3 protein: CASRWRGRTGELFF. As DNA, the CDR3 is TGTGCCAGCAGGTGGAGGGGCAGGACCGGGGAGCTGTTTTTT.

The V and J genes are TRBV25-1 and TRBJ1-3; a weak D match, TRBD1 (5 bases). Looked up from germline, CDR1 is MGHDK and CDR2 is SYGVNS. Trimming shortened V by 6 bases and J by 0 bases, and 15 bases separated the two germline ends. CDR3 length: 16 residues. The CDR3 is CASSRSDSFSGNTIYF. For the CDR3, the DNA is TGTGCCAGCAGCCGAAGCGACAGCTTCTCTGGAAACACCATATATTTT.

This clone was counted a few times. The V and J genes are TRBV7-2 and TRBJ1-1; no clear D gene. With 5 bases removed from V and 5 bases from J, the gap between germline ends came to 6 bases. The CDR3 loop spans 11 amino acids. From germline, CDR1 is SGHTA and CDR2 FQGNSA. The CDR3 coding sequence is TGTGCCAGCAGCGTAATAACTGAAGCTTTCTTT. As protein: CASSVITEAFF.

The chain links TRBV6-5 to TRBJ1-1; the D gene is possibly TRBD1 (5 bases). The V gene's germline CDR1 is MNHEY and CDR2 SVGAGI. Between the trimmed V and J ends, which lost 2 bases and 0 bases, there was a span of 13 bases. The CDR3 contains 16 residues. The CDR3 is CASSYAPGGVNTEAFF. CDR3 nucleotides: TGTGCCAGCAGTTACGCCCCGGGGGGAGTGAACACTGAAGCTTTCTTT.

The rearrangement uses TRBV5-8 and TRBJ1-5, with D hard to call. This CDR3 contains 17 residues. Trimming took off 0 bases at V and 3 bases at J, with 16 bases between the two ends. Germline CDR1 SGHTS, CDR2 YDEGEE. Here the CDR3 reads CASSLALGSANNQPQHF. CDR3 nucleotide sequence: TGTGCCAGCAGCTTGGCCCTCGGCAGCGCTAACAATCAGCCCCAGCATTTT.

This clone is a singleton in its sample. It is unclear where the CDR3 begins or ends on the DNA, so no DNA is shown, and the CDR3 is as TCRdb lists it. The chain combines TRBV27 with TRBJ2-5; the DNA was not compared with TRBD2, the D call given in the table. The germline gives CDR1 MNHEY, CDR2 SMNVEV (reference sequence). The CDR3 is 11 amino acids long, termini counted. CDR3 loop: CASSSGETQYF.

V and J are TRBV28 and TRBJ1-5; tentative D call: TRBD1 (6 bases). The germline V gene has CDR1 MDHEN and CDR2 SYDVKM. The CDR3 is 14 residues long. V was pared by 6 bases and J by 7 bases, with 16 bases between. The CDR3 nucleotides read TGTGCCAGCAGGACACAGGGAGTGGAACAGCCCCAGCATTTT. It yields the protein CASRTQGVEQPQHF.

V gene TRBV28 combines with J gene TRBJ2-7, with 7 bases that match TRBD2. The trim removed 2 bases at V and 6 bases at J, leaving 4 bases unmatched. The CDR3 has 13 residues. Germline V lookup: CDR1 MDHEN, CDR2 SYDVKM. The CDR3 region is CASSLEPGGEQYF. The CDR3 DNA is TGTGCCAGCAGTTTAGAGCCGGGGGGCGAGCAGTACTTC.

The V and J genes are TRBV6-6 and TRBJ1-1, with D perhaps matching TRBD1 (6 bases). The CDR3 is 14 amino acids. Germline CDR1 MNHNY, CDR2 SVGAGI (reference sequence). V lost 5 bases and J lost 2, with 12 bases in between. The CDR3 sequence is CASSPSGTNTEAFF. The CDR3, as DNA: TGTGCCAGCAGTCCGTCCGGGACAAACACTGAAGCTTTCTTT.

This CDR3 is CASSSGEGITMDTF. CDR3 nucleotides: TGTGCCAGCAGTTCCGGGGAGGGCATAACTATGGACACCTTC. The chain has TRBV6-5 and TRBJ1-2; no firm D call. V was cut by 4 bases and J by 12 bases, with 21 bases left in between. The CDR3 extends over 14 amino acids. The germline V gene has CDR1 MNHEY and CDR2 SVGAGI.

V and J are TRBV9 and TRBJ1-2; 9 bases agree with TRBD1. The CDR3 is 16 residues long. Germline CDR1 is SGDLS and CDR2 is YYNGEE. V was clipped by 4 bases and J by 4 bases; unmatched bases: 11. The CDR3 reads CASSPSSGQGGYGYTF. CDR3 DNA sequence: TGTGCCAGCAGCCCGAGCTCGGGACAGGGAGGCTATGGCTACACCTTC.

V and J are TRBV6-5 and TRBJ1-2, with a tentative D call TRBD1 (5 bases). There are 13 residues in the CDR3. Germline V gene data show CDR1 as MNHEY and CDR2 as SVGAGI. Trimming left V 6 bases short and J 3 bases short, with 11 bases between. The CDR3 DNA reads TGTGCCAGCAGAGAAACAGGTTACTATGGCTACACCTTC. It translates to CASRETGYYGYTF.

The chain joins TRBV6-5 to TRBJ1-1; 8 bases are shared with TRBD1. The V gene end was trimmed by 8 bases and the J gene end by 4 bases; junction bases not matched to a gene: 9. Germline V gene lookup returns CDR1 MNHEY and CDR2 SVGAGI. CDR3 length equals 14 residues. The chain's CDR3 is CASGDRRKGTEAFF. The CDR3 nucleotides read TGTGCCAGCGGGGACAGGCGGAAAGGCACTGAAGCTTTCTTT.

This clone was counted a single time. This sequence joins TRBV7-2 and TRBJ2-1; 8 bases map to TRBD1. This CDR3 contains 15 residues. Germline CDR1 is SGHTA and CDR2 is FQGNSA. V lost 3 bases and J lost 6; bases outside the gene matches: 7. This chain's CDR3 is CASSLARTGGNEQFF. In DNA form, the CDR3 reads TGTGCCAGCAGCTTGGCACGAACAGGGGGCAATGAGCAGTTCTTC.

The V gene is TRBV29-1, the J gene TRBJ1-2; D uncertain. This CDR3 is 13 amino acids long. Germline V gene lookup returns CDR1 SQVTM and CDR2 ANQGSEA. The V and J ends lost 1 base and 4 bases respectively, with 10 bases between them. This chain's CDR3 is CSVEVTAVYGYTF. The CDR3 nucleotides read TGCAGCGTTGAAGTTACGGCGGTCTATGGCTACACCTTC.

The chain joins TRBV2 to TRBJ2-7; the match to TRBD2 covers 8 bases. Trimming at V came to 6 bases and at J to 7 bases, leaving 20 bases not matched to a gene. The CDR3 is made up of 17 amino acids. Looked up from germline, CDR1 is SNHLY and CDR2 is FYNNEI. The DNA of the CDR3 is TGTGCCAGCAGACCAACTCCGGGACTAGGCGTGGGGAGGGAGCAGTACTTC. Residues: CASRPTPGLGVGREQYF.

The CDR3 DNA follows: TGTGCCAGCTCCCCTTTGCAGGGAATCTATGGCTACACCTTC. Amino acid sequence: CASSPLQGIYGYTF. This chain joins TRBV14 and TRBJ1-2, with D possibly TRBD1 on 5 matching bases. Germline V gene lookup returns CDR1 SGHDN and CDR2 FVKESK. The V and J ends lost 8 bases and 4 bases respectively, with 17 bases between them. The CDR3 is 14 residues long.

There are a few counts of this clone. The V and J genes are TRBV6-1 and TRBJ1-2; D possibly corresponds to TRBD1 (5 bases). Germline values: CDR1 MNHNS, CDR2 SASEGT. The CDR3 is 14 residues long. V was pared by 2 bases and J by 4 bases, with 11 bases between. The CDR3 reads CASSETQGSYGYTF. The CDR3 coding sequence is TGTGCCAGCAGTGAAACGCAGGGAAGCTATGGCTACACCTTC.

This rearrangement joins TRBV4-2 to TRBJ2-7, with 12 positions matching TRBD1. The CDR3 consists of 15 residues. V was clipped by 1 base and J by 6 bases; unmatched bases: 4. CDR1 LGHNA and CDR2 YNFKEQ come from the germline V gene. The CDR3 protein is CASSQGDRGRPEQYF. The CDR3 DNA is TGTGCCAGCAGCCAAGGGGACAGGGGGCGTCCCGAGCAGTACTTC.

The CDR3 nucleotides read TGTGCCAGCAGCCAAAAACAGGGTTCTACGGGCTACACCTTC. This translates into CASSQKQGSTGYTF. This chain connects TRBV6-5 to TRBJ1-2; the D gene is possibly TRBD1 (6 bases). CDR3 length: 14 residues. Between the trimmed V and J ends, which lost 6 bases and 8 bases, there was a span of 19 bases. Germline V CDR1 and CDR2: MNHEY, SVGAGI.

The CDR3: CASSVTPGQPQHF. As DNA, the CDR3 is TGTGCCAGCAGTGTGACCCCAGGACAGCCCCAGCATTTT. J is TRBJ1-5 and V is TRBV2, with D unresolved. The V gene lost 4 bases and the J gene lost 7 bases, with 11 bases spanning the gap. The CDR3 is 13 amino acids. Germline-derived CDR1 and CDR2 are SNHLY and FYNNEI.

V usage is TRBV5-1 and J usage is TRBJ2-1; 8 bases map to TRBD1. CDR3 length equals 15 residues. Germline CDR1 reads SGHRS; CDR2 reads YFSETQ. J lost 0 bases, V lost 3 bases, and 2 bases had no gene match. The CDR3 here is CASSSGTGSYNEQFF. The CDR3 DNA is TGCGCCAGCAGCTCTGGGACAGGCTCCTACAATGAGCAGTTCTTC.

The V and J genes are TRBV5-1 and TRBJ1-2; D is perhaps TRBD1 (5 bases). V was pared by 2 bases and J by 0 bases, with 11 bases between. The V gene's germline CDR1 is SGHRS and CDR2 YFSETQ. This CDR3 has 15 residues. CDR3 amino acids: CASSFEGAANYGYTF. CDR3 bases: TGCGCCAGCAGCTTCGAAGGGGCTGCTAACTATGGCTACACCTTC. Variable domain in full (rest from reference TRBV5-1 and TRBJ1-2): KAGVTQTPRYLIKTRGQQVTLSCSPISGHRSVSWYQQTPGQGLQFLFEYFSETQRNKGNFPGRFSGRQFSNSRSEMNVSTLELGDSALYLCASSFEGAANYGYTFGSGTRLTVV.

The DNA of the CDR3 is TGTGCCAGTAGTATTCGACAGGGGATTGGAAACACCATATATTTT. Its translation: CASSIRQGIGNTIYF. This chain joins TRBV19 and TRBJ1-3; 8 bases agree with TRBD1. The CDR3 length is 15 residues. From germline, CDR1 is LNHDA and CDR2 SQIVND (reference sequence). The J segment lost 3 bases and the V segment lost 3 bases, leaving 4 bases of the junction unmatched.

The CDR3 coding sequence is TGTGCCAGTAGTATAGGCCCGGGACAGGGGCTTAAGGCTGAAGCTTTCTTT. This sequence encodes CASSIGPGQGLKAEAFF. The chain carries TRBV19 and TRBJ1-1; TRBD1 matches 10 bases. Trimming removed 1 base from V and 6 bases from J; junction bases left unmatched: 11. The CDR3 consists of 17 residues. Germline V gene data show CDR1 as LNHDA and CDR2 as SQIVND (reference sequence).

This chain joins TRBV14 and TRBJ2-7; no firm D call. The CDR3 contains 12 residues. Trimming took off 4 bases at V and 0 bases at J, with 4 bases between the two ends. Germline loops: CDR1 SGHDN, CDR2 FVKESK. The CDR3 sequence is CASSPNSYEQYF. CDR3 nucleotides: TGTGCCAGCAGCCCCAACTCCTACGAGCAGTACTTC. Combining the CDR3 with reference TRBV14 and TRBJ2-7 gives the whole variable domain EAGVTQFPSHSVIEKGQTVTLRCDPISGHDNLYWYRRVMGKEIKFLLHFVKESKQDESGMPNNRFLAERTGGTYSTLKVQPAELEDSGVYFCASSPNSYEQYFGPGTRLTVT.

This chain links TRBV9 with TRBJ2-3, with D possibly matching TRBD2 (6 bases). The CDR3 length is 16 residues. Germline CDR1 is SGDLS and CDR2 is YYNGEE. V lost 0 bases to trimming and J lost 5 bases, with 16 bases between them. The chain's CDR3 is CASSVEGLPGEDTQYF. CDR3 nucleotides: TGTGCCAGCAGCGTAGAGGGACTCCCGGGTGAAGATACGCAGTATTTT.

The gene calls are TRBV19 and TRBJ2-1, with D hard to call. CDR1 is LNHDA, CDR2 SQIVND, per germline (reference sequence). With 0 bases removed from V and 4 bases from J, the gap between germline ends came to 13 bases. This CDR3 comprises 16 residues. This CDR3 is CASSIDAQALYNEQFF. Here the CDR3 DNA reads TGTGCCAGTAGTATAGATGCTCAGGCTCTTTACAATGAGCAGTTCTTC.